Listed below are T cell receptor beta chains from one sample, sequenced in a study of blood T cell repertoires in COVID-19. Method: immunoSEQ multiplex PCR; TCRdb's copy keeps in-frame clones and lacks some. Altogether approximately 450,000 clones are present, 80% to 90% being singletons, with the ten largest covering more than 0.95%. Sequenced input: PBMCs or T cells enriched from blood (not recorded which). These receptors were collected from a man aged 25-45 years who had recovered from COVID-19. The conserved cysteine and the conserved F or W are not part of the CDR3 here. The D gene is left open where the match is weak. Expanded clones get a size class; other rows say once, few or many, or leave the size out.

d_gene,v_gene,abundance,j_gene,CDR3aa
-,TRBV5-1,once,TRBJ2-7,ASSLGSVSSYEQY
-,TRBV14,-,TRBJ2-3,ASSQDRPGGTDTQY
TRBD2,TRBV19,once,TRBJ2-7,ASSFPGGYEQY
TRBD2,TRBV5-4,once,TRBJ2-2,ASSGATSGRTGELF
-,TRBV12-3/TRBV12-4,once,TRBJ1-1,ASSSSRTEAF
TRBD2,TRBV10-1,-,TRBJ2-7,ASKNSGSYEQY
-,TRBV29-1,-,TRBJ1-1,SVEDRVNTEAF
-,TRBV30,-,TRBJ2-7,AWDTDSLVAYEQY
TRBD2,TRBV19,once,TRBJ2-7,ASSIGAGGSYEQY
-,TRBV28,-,TRBJ1-2,ASSSDRLGYT
TRBD2,TRBV28,-,TRBJ2-1,ASSYRLAGWVGGTEQF
-,TRBV7-2,-,TRBJ1-2,ASSLWQGSYGYT
-,TRBV12-3/TRBV12-4,-,TRBJ2-1,ASSLGSHNEQF
-,TRBV6-5,-,TRBJ1-6,ASSYSSRSYNSPLH
-,TRBV9,few,TRBJ2-7,ASSVSTGTSEQY
-,TRBV3-1/TRBV3-2,-,TRBJ2-2,ASSPRQDNTGELF
TRBD1,TRBV19,-,TRBJ1-5,ASSLGQASNQPQH
TRBD1,TRBV10-1,-,TRBJ2-7,ASSRTGAEQY
-,TRBV11-3,-,TRBJ2-2,ASRTGTGELF
TRBD1,TRBV5-4,once,TRBJ2-5,ASTDPARGKETQY
TRBD1,TRBV7-6,once,TRBJ2-5,ASSFGQGWETQY
-,TRBV7-9,-,TRBJ1-4,ASSPRGGAPTNEKLF
-,TRBV2,-,TRBJ2-5,ASSAEETQY
TRBD1,TRBV5-1,-,TRBJ1-1,ASSRRTGGDTEAF
-,TRBV4-2,-,TRBJ2-7,ASSQERWAGGSYEQY
TRBD2,TRBV12-5,-,TRBJ2-1,ASGLVTGTSAGNEQF
TRBD2,TRBV5-4,-,TRBJ2-3,ASSLGTSLNTDTQY
-,TRBV5-1,-,TRBJ2-1,ASSLSMSSYNEQF
TRBD1,TRBV6-5,-,TRBJ2-2,ASSEDRIGELF
TRBD1,TRBV18,-,TRBJ2-7,ASSPTGTGSYEQY
-,TRBV11-1,-,TRBJ2-1,ASSFGQYNEQF
TRBD2,TRBV5-6,-,TRBJ2-3,ASTGGAGPQDTQY
-,TRBV25-1,-,TRBJ2-1,ASSIYNEQF
TRBD2,TRBV28,-,TRBJ2-2,ASSWGGDTGELF
-,TRBV5-1,-,TRBJ2-2,ASSLATGAQTGLF
TRBD1,TRBV19,few,TRBJ1-2,ASASGRTGANYGYT
-,TRBV5-5,-,TRBJ2-7,ASSLAVGEQY
-,TRBV11-2,-,TRBJ2-4,ASSLSSDRRKNIQY
-,TRBV27,-,TRBJ2-7,ASSLRGTESYEQY
TRBD1,TRBV2,-,TRBJ2-6,ASRGTARANVLT
-,TRBV24-1,-,TRBJ2-3,ATSDSTAGLGDTQY
TRBD2,TRBV4-2,-,TRBJ2-7,ASSQGLAGDYEQY
-,TRBV18,-,TRBJ1-6,ASSPPGQSGSPLH
-,TRBV10-3,once,TRBJ2-1,AMGAAGKGDEQF
-,TRBV29-1,-,TRBJ2-1,SVASRVKSGNEQF